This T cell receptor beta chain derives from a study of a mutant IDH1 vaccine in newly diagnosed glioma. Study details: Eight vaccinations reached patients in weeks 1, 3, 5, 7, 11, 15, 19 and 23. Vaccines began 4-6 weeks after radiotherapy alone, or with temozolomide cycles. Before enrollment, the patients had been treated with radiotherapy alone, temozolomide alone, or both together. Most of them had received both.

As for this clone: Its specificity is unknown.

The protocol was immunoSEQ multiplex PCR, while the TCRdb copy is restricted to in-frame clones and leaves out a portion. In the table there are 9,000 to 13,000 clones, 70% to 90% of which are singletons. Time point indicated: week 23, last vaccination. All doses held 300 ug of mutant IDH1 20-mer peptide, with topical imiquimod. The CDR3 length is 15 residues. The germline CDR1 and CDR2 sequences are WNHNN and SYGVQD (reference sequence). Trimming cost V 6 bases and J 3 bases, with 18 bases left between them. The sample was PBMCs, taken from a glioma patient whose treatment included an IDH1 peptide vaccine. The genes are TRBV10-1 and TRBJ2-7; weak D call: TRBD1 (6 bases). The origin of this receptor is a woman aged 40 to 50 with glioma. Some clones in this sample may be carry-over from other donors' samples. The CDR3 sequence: CASSNVGTNIYEQYF. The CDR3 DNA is TGCGCCAGCAGCAACGTCGGGACAAACATCTACGAGCAGTACTTC.